These 32 T cell receptor beta chains came from one sample sequenced in a study of beta chain features in type 1 diabetes. The study's findings and limits: Among patients with Type 1 diabetes, TCRB CDR3s were moderately but significantly shorter in every one of the four CD4+ subsets.

The investigators reverse transcribed all of the isolated RNA, so they sequenced expressed TCRB transcripts. Data came from immunoSEQ multiplex PCR; TCRdb stores just in-frame clones and leaves some out. The profile shows almost 350,000 clones, approximately 9.7% of them singletons. Their specific antigens are unknown. The sequenced sample consisted of central memory CD4+ T cells from blood. The source of these receptors is a man aged 25-40 years with type 1 diabetes.

The chain is built from TRBV18 and TRBJ1-5; tentative D call: TRBD1 (6 bases). CDR3 length equals 15 residues. V lost 5 bases and J lost 2, with 13 bases in between. Germline V CDR1 and CDR2: KGHSH, LQKENI. CDR3 in DNA: TGTGCCAGCTCAACAACAGGGTTGGGCAATCAGCCCCAGCATTTT. Translating gives CASSTTGLGNQPQHF.

This clone was detected ten times or more. In the same sample, other DNA sequences code for this CDR3. The chain links TRBV28 to TRBJ1-2; D is ambiguous. This CDR3 spans 11 amino acids. The V gene's germline CDR1 is MDHEN and CDR2 SYDVKM. Trimming removed 7 bases at V and 0 bases at J, with 3 bases between. CDR3 sequence (DNA): TGTGCCAGCACAGCTAACTATGGCTACACCTTC. Translation: CASTANYGYTF.

This clone was detected only a few times. Other DNA sequences in this sample translate to the same CDR3. The chain couples TRBV7-9 to TRBJ1-1; no firm D call. Trimming removed 5 bases from V and 0 bases from J, with 7 bases in between. The CDR3 runs 13 residues. Germline V gene lookup returns CDR1 SEHNR and CDR2 FQNEAQ (reference sequence). CDR3 amino acids: CASSRLMNTEAFF. In DNA form, the CDR3 reads TGTGCCAGCAGCAGACTCATGAACACTGAAGCTTTCTTT.

CDR3 region: CASSERKGKTDTQYF. The CDR3 region has the DNA TGTGCCAGCAGTGAGAGGAAAGGGAAGACAGATACGCAGTATTTT. V usage is TRBV6-1 and J usage is TRBJ2-3; D not resolved. The CDR3 length is 15 residues. CDR1 and CDR2 from the germline V gene are MNHNS and SASEGT. V was shortened by 3 bases and J by 3 bases, with 13 bases between the two germline ends.

This chain connects TRBV29-1 to TRBJ2-7, with D possibly TRBD1 on 6 matching bases. The CDR3 extends over 14 amino acids. The V gene's germline CDR1 is SQVTM and CDR2 ANQGSEA. With 0 bases removed from V and 3 bases from J, the gap between germline ends came to 12 bases. As DNA, the CDR3 is TGCAGCGTTGAAGATGACGCAGGGGACTACGAGCAGTACTTC. Its translation is CSVEDDAGDYEQYF.

With regard to this clone: The identical CDR3 is also encoded by other nucleotide sequences in the sample. The J gene is TRBJ2-2, the V gene TRBV11-2; D gene uncertain. The CDR3 extends over 12 amino acids. Germline CDR1 reads SGHAT; CDR2 reads FQNNGV. V shed 3 bases and J shed 6 bases, with 5 bases lying between them. The chain's CDR3 is CASSLTAGELFF. CDR3 sequence (DNA): TGTGCCAGCAGCTTGACGGCCGGGGAGCTGTTTTTT.

This clone has only a few counts. The chain carries TRBV27 and TRBJ2-7; no firm D call. The CDR3 length is 14 residues. The V end was cut by 6 bases, the J end by 3 bases, with 15 bases between. Germline CDR1 MNHEY, CDR2 SMNVEV (reference sequence). CDR3 region: CASSRRAELYEQYF. CDR3 nucleotides: TGTGCCAGCAGCCGACGGGCAGAGCTCTACGAGCAGTACTTC.

This clone was counted a few times. The chain recombines TRBV9 with TRBJ2-1; D unclear. Between the trimmed V and J ends, which lost 4 bases and 4 bases, there was a span of 6 bases. The CDR3 runs 12 residues. In germline, CDR1 is SGDLS, CDR2 YYNGEE. In DNA, the CDR3 is TGTGCCAGCAGCTCGCTTTACAATGAGCAGTTCTTC. Translating it yields CASSSLYNEQFF.

This clone was counted a few times. The chain recombines TRBV27 with TRBJ1-2; no firm D call. Germline CDR1 and CDR2: MNHEY and SMNVEV (reference sequence). V gave up 3 bases and J gave up 2 bases, with 7 bases separating them. This CDR3 spans 13 amino acids. The CDR3 here is CASSFKANYGYTF. CDR3 sequence (DNA): TGTGCCAGCAGTTTTAAGGCAAACTATGGCTACACCTTC.

This clone was detected a few times. Here the CDR3 reads CASSPDRGRGYTF. CDR3 DNA: TGTGCCAGCAGCCCGGACAGGGGGCGAGGCTACACCTTC. The chain recombines TRBV5-6 with TRBJ1-2, with 11 nucleotides matching TRBD1. V gave up 4 bases and J gave up 8 bases; unmatched junction bases: 4. The CDR3 contains 13 residues. Looked up from germline, CDR1 is SGHDT and CDR2 is YYEEEE.

The gene calls are TRBV20-1 and TRBJ1-1; possible D gene TRBD1, 5 bases. The CDR3 extends over 11 amino acids. Trimming removed 1 base from V and 10 bases from J, with 10 bases in between. Germline CDR1 reads DFQATT; CDR2 reads SNEGSKA (reference sequence). CDR3 in amino acids: CSARGDLGAFF. CDR3 DNA sequence: TGCAGTGCTAGAGGGGACTTGGGAGCTTTCTTT.

This clone was observed a few times. This rearrangement joins TRBV9 to TRBJ2-3, with D uncertain. With 0 bases removed from V and 5 bases from J, the gap between germline ends came to 19 bases. Germline V gene lookup returns CDR1 SGDLS and CDR2 YYNGEE. The length of the CDR3 is 17 residues. This CDR3 is CASSVGEGRKTGDTQYF. The DNA for the CDR3 is TGTGCCAGCAGCGTAGGTGAAGGGCGAAAAACCGGAGATACGCAGTATTTT.

This clone occurred a few times. The CDR3 nucleotides read TGTGCCAGCAGAGTTTTTCGGGACAGGTCGAGTGGCTACACCTTC. This encodes CASRVFRDRSSGYTF. The V and J genes are TRBV28 and TRBJ1-2; TRBD1 matches 8 bases. The germline gives CDR1 MDHEN, CDR2 SYDVKM. The CDR3 is 15 amino acids. V lost 6 bases and J lost 7; bases outside the gene matches: 13.

The chain links TRBV19 to TRBJ1-6; D remains ambiguous. The CDR3 spans 11 residues. The V and J ends lost 5 bases and 7 bases respectively, with 3 bases between them. The germline CDR1 and CDR2 sequences are LNHDA and SQIVND (reference sequence). The CDR3 coding sequence is TGTGCCAGTAGTGGGAATTCACCCCTCCACTTT. Amino acids: CASSGNSPLHF.

The chain recombines TRBV9 with TRBJ2-3; 7 bases fit TRBD1. With V trimmed by 4 bases and J by 3 bases, 11 bases remained unmatched. Germline CDR1 reads SGDLS; CDR2 reads YYNGEE. The CDR3 has 16 amino acids. The CDR3 DNA sequence: TGTGCCAGCAGCCCACATAGTCTACAGGGGACAGATACGCAGTATTTT. Amino acid sequence: CASSPHSLQGTDTQYF. The full variable domain, rest sourced from reference TRBV9 and TRBJ2-3, is DSGVTQTPKHLITATGQRVTLRCSPRSGDLSVYWYQQSLDQGLQFLIQYYNGEERAKGNILERFSAQQFPDLHSELNLSSLELGDSALYFCASSPHSLQGTDTQYFGPGTRLTVL.

The chain links TRBV6-6 to TRBJ2-3, with 9 positions matching TRBD2. This CDR3 spans 14 amino acids. Looked up from germline, CDR1 is MNHNY and CDR2 is SVGAGI (reference sequence). The V and J ends lost 5 bases and 1 base, in that order; junction bases with no gene match: 1. CDR3 sequence: CASSRGGGTDTQYF. The DNA of the CDR3 is TGTGCCAGCAGTCGCGGGGGGGGCACAGATACGCAGTATTTT.

This clone has only a few counts. In the same sample, other DNA sequences code for this CDR3. The V gene is TRBV14, the J gene TRBJ1-1; D is undetermined. Germline CDR1 SGHDN, CDR2 FVKESK. The germline V and J ends were trimmed by 2 bases and 2 bases, with 6 bases remaining between them. The length of the CDR3 is 13 residues. In DNA form, the CDR3 reads TGTGCCAGCAGCCAATCGTTTAACACTGAAGCTTTCTTT. Protein product: CASSQSFNTEAFF.

The rearrangement uses TRBV2 and TRBJ1-2; 7 nucleotides line up with TRBD1. This CDR3 comprises 15 residues. The V and J ends lost 0 bases and 4 bases, in that order; junction bases with no gene match: 5. Germline CDR1 SNHLY, CDR2 FYNNEI. Here the CDR3 DNA reads TGTGCCAGCAGTGAAGCCCCAGGGGGGATCTATGGCTACACCTTC. This codes for CASSEAPGGIYGYTF.

This clone was seen more than once but under ten times. The rearrangement uses TRBV7-9 and TRBJ1-5; TRBD1 matches 8 bases. V was clipped by 1 base and J by 3 bases; unmatched bases: 2. CDR3 length: 15 amino acids. In germline, CDR1 is SEHNR, CDR2 FQNEAQ (reference sequence). CDR3 nucleotide sequence: TGTGCCAGCAGCTTAGGACAGGGGAACAATCAGCCCCAGCATTTT. It codes for CASSLGQGNNQPQHF.

In its sample, this clone was seen a few times. The V gene is TRBV30, the J gene TRBJ2-6; 11 nucleotides match TRBD1. Germline trimming cut 7 bases from V and 3 bases from J; bases unmatched to any gene: 11. The germline CDR1 and CDR2 sequences are GTSNPN and SVGIG (reference sequence). The CDR3 has 17 residues. In DNA form, the CDR3 reads TGTGCCTCACACCGGGACAGGGGGGAGAGTGGGGCCAACGTCCTGACTTTC. Its protein is CASHRDRGESGANVLTF.

This clone was seen many times. As DNA, the CDR3 is TGTGCCAGCAGTGTAGAGGGACAAGCGGCGGATACGCAGTATTTT. Amino acid sequence: CASSVEGQAADTQYF. The chain employs TRBV25-1 and TRBJ2-3; D may be TRBD1 (6 bases). This CDR3 has 15 residues. The V gene lost 4 bases and the J gene lost 6 bases, with 17 bases spanning the gap. Germline V gene lookup returns CDR1 MGHDK and CDR2 SYGVNS.

This clone was detected only a few times. The chain joins TRBV30 to TRBJ1-2, with D possibly TRBD1 on 5 matching bases. Germline values: CDR1 GTSNPN, CDR2 SVGIG (reference sequence). The CDR3 covers 11 residues. V lost 7 bases and J 6 bases, leaving 12 bases between the germline ends. The CDR3 DNA reads as TGTGCCTCAAATTCAGGGCATGGCTACACCTTC. Translation: CASNSGHGYTF.

The chain employs TRBV7-8 and TRBJ2-7, with 10 positions matching TRBD1. This CDR3 spans 15 amino acids. Germline V gene lookup returns CDR1 SGHVS and CDR2 FQNEAQ. V was pared by 4 bases and J by 2 bases, with 5 bases of the junction left unmatched. The CDR3 reads CASSSRDRGAYEQYF. CDR3 sequence (DNA): TGTGCCAGCAGCTCCCGGGACAGGGGTGCCTACGAGCAGTACTTC. Variable domain in full (rest from reference TRBV7-8 and TRBJ2-7): GAGVSQSPRYKVAKRGQDVALRCDPISGHVSLFWYQQALGQGPEFLTYFQNEAQLDKSGLPSDRFFAERPEGSVSTLKIQRTQQEDSAVYLCASSSRDRGAYEQYFGPGTRLTVT.

This sequence joins TRBV6-5 and TRBJ2-7, with D unresolved. Germline loops: CDR1 MNHEY, CDR2 SVGAGI. The CDR3 is 13 residues long. V was trimmed by 0 bases and J by 5 bases, leaving 8 bases between them. CDR3 nucleotide sequence: TGTGCCAGCAGTTACTCGGGAAGGGACGAGCAGTACTTC. The encoded protein is CASSYSGRDEQYF.

This clone was found a few times. The chain has TRBV7-2 and TRBJ1-1, with D unresolved. CDR1 SGHTA and CDR2 FQGNSA come from the germline V gene. CDR3 size: 13 residues. Between the trimmed V and J ends, which lost 6 bases and 5 bases, there was a span of 13 bases. CDR3 bases: TGTGCCAGCAGAATACGGGGAAAGACTGAAGCTTTCTTT. Protein sequence: CASRIRGKTEAFF.

The chain has TRBV6-6 and TRBJ1-2; D perhaps matches TRBD1 (5 bases). Trimming removed 2 bases at V and 0 bases at J, with 10 bases between. The CDR3 sequence is 15 residues long. Germline CDR1 MNHNY, CDR2 SVGAGI (reference sequence). The DNA for the CDR3 is TGTGCCAGCAGTTACGGGGACCCATCTAACTATGGCTACACCTTC. It yields the protein CASSYGDPSNYGYTF.

The rearrangement joins TRBV6-6 to TRBJ2-5; 8 nucleotides agree with TRBD2. CDR3 length: 14 amino acids. Germline V gene sequence: CDR1 MNHNY, CDR2 SVGAGI (reference sequence). V lost 8 bases and J lost 4; bases outside the gene matches: 9. CDR3 in DNA: TGTGCCAGCGCACCCGGGGGGGCCGGAGAGACCCAGTACTTC. Translating gives CASAPGGAGETQYF.

The chain combines TRBV27 with TRBJ1-1, with 8 bases fitting TRBD1. J gave up 4 bases and V 7 bases, and 8 bases lay outside the gene matches. Germline V gives CDR1 MNHEY, CDR2 SMNVEV (reference sequence). CDR3 size: 14 residues. CDR3 nucleotides: TGTGCCAGCATCTCAGGGGGCGAGGGCACTGAAGCTTTCTTT. Translating it yields CASISGGEGTEAFF.

In this sample, this clone turned up a few times. The rearrangement uses TRBV7-2 and TRBJ2-7; unclear D gene. Germline CDR1 and CDR2: SGHTA and FQGNSA. V gave up 7 bases and J gave up 0 bases, with 13 bases separating them. The CDR3 contains 14 residues. The CDR3 sequence: CASNLGHGSYEQYF. DNA of the CDR3: TGTGCCAGCAACCTTGGCCACGGCTCCTACGAGCAGTACTTC.

The chain has TRBV5-1 and TRBJ2-1; 8 bases fit TRBD2. There are 15 residues in the CDR3. CDR1 and CDR2 (germline): SGHRS, YFSETQ. Germline trimming cut 5 bases from V and 4 bases from J; bases unmatched to any gene: 8. The CDR3 reads CASRERVAGYNEQFF. The CDR3 nucleotides read TGCGCCAGCAGAGAGCGGGTAGCGGGATACAATGAGCAGTTCTTC.

This clone has at least ten counts. The chain employs TRBV10-3 and TRBJ1-1, with D perhaps matching TRBD1 (5 bases). CDR3 length: 14 amino acids. The germline V gene encodes CDR1 ENHRY and CDR2 SYGVKD. The ends were cut back, 7 bases at V and 1 base at J, with 13 bases in the middle. For the CDR3, the DNA is TGTGCCATCACTCAGGGACCCAGGAACACTGAAGCTTTCTTT. It codes for CAITQGPRNTEAFF.

The chain joins TRBV6-1 to TRBJ2-2; D remains unclear. CDR3 size: 14 residues. Trimming took 2 bases from V and 4 from J, leaving 8 bases between them. CDR1 and CDR2 from the germline V gene are MNHNS and SASEGT. This CDR3 reads CASSELTATGELFF. CDR3 in DNA: TGTGCCAGCAGTGAATTAACAGCCACCGGGGAGCTGTTTTTT.